A selection of T cell receptor beta chains follows, all from one sample in a study of blood T cells in healthy people across ages. Each CDR3 protein gets one entry after TCRdb re-called the 5' RACE reads with MiXCR. The sample has about a million distinct CDR3 sequences; roughly 51% are singletons. The sequencing input was blood. The receptors shown here come from an older woman in good health. Each CDR3 is given with its conserved first and last residue. Each record gives: D gene, J gene, CDR3 length, V gene, clone size, CDR3 protein, CDR3 DNA. A D gene is named only where the DNA matches it firmly. The size field is filled for only some rows; it gives once, few, many or a size class.

>TRBD1|TRBJ2-3|18|TRBV6-5|-
CASSYTRDRAPSTDTQYF
TGTGCCAGCAGTTACACCCGGGACAGGGCTCCTAGCACAGATACGCAGTATTTT
>TRBD1|TRBJ1-6|14|TRBV3-1|few
CASSHGQGASPLHF
TGTGCCAGCAGCCACGGACAGGGGGCTTCACCCCTCCACTTT
>-|TRBJ2-6|16|TRBV27|-
CASSSLRPNGANVLTF
TGTGCCAGCAGTTCTCTACGACCTAATGGGGCCAACGTCCTGACTTTC
>TRBD2|TRBJ2-3|13|TRBV6-5|-
CASSQSTSVAQYF
TGTGCCAGCAGTCAAAGCACTAGCGTGGCGCAGTATTTT
>-|TRBJ1-1|13|TRBV6-6|few
CASSYSVGGGAFF
TGTGCCAGCAGTTACTCGGTCGGTGGGGGAGCTTTCTTT
>TRBD2|TRBJ2-2|17|TRBV6-6|-
CASSYSSSGRYTGELFF
TGTGCCAGCAGTTACTCAAGTAGCGGGAGGTACACCGGGGAGCTGTTTTTT
>TRBD1|TRBJ2-5|14|TRBV12-3/TRBV12-4|-
CASRGTGIQGTQYF
TGTGCCAGTAGGGGGACAGGGATACAAGGGACCCAGTACTTC
>-|TRBJ2-3|14|TRBV30|few
CAWSLNLPQDTQYF
TGTGCCTGGAGTCTCAATCTCCCGCAAGATACGCAGTATTTT
>-|TRBJ2-1|16|TRBV7-2|few
CASSPRTEGIYNEQFF
TGTGCCAGCAGCCCCAGGACGGAGGGTATCTACAATGAGCAGTTCTTC
>-|TRBJ1-2|15|TRBV5-8|few
CASRRQVGAGYGYTF
TGTGCCAGCAGACGCCAGGTGGGGGCTGGCTATGGCTACACCTTC
>-|TRBJ2-7|13|TRBV7-9|-
CASSLARFYEQYF
TGTGCCAGCAGCCTTGCCCGTTTCTACGAGCAGTACTTC
>TRBD2|TRBJ2-7|15|TRBV27|-
CASRSGLGSYNEQYF
TGTGCCAGCAGATCGGGACTAGGGTCCTACAATGAGCAGTACTTC
>-|TRBJ2-3|13|TRBV28|-
CASSVESPDTQYF
TGTGCCAGCAGTGTGGAGTCACCGGATACGCAGTATTTT
>TRBD1|TRBJ1-1|14|TRBV7-6|-
CASSNQGAHTEAFF
TGTGCCAGCAGCAATCAGGGGGCGCACACTGAAGCTTTCTTT
>-|TRBJ1-6|12|TRBV3-1|-
CASSQSDSPPHF
TGTGCCAGCAGCCAGTCTGATTCACCCCCCCACTTT
>-|TRBJ1-1|13|TRBV18|-
CASSPLFSTEAFF
TGTGCCAGCTCACCACTCTTTTCCACTGAAGCTTTCTTT
>-|TRBJ2-7|14|TRBV4-1|-
CASSQAYSGYEQYF
TGCGCCAGCAGCCAAGCATATTCTGGCTACGAGCAGTACTTC
>TRBD2|TRBJ2-7|14|TRBV29-1|-
CSVSGPAGLNEQYF
TGCAGCGTATCGGGACCAGCGGGACTAAACGAGCAGTACTTC
>TRBD2|TRBJ2-1|16|TRBV20-1|-
CSATGTSGDRDNEQFF
TGCAGTGCTACAGGGACTAGCGGAGATCGGGACAATGAGCAGTTCTTC
>-|TRBJ2-7|15|TRBV6-1|-
CASSEGLRSSYEQYF
TGTGCCAGCAGTGAAGGGCTTAGGAGCTCCTACGAGCAGTACTTC
>TRBD1|TRBJ2-7|15|TRBV11-1|few
CASSPTRDRGPHQYF
TGTGCCAGCAGCCCCACCCGGGACAGAGGACCCCACCAGTACTTC
>-|TRBJ2-3|11|TRBV29-1|-
CSVVGLGTQYF
TGCAGCGTTGTGGGGTTGGGTACGCAGTATTTT